This T cell receptor (beta chain) was captured by sequencing in a study of graft-versus-host responses after intestinal transplantation. Background on the study: Once they had received anti-thymocyte globulin induction, all recipients took tacrolimus and steroids for around 3 years.

The method was immunoSEQ multiplex PCR; TCRdb's version includes in-frame clones alone and lacks a portion of them. The sample includes 84,000 or so clones, roughly 91% of them seen just once. Note on this clone: The antigen remains undetermined.

Study outcomes and limitations: GvH clones turned up in recipient marrow; some had shown up first in ileum or blood. Individuals who had graft-donor T cell macrochimerism had allografts that showed high graft-versus-host to host-versus-graft clonal ratios.

The receptor comes from a human donor who was the organ donor for an intestinal transplant. The sample here was unstimulated CD8+ T cells sorted from spleen or lymph node cells, taken before transplant.

CDR3 in DNA: TGTGCCAGCAGTCTCGACGGAGTGAAGCAGTTCTTC. Its protein product is CASSLDGVKQFF. The rearrangement joins TRBV7-9 to TRBJ2-1; D is unresolved. This CDR3 contains 12 residues. The germline gives CDR1 SEHNR, CDR2 FQNEAQ (reference sequence). Trimming pared 6 bases from V and 11 bases from J, leaving 14 bases between.